The clone carrying this TCR beta chain was counted a single time. The sample comes from a study of blood T cell repertoires in COVID-19. Study context: The study drew acute and convalescent COVID-19 samples from the United States, Italy and Spain. In each case, the material was cDNA or gDNA derived from T cells, B-cell-depleted T cells, or PBMCs.

As handled by the study authors: Amplification with reference gene primers provided the estimates of nucleated cell counts. Using immunoSEQ multiplex PCR, the repertoire was profiled, and TCRdb retains in-frame clones only, with some absent. The V and J calls and the clone size are those of that table, but D and trimming were determined from the DNA. The table shows hundreds of thousands of clones, with over 70% occurring only once. The CDR3 consists of 21 residues. Trimming stripped 0 bases from V and 6 bases from J, with 27 bases between. The germline CDR1 and CDR2 sequences are MGHRA and YSYEKL. The chain couples TRBV4-1 to TRBJ1-6, with TRBD1 as a possible D gene (5 bases). The sample consisted of peripheral blood. The clonotype comes from a woman aged 80 or older with acute or convalescent COVID-19. The CDR3 loop is CASSQEPRKAAGGGSNSPLHF. For the CDR3, the DNA is TGCGCCAGCAGCCAAGAACCCCGTAAGGCGGCCGGGGGGGGTAGTAATTCACCCCTCCACTTT.